This TCR beta chain was identified during a study of shared clonotypes between healthy human individuals (dated by TCRdb to about 2020). In the study overall: The cohort included three men and a couple of women between 18 and 49 years of age. For each donor, three plates each were used for CD4 naive and CD4 memory, two plates were used for CD8 naive, and one plate was used for CD8 memory. Blood TCR repertoires of a handful of healthy adults were deeply sequenced to estimate repertoire size and the extent of clonotype sharing between individuals. Libraries were prepared and TCR repertoires were sequenced by different laboratories using diverse techniques, in order to increase sequencing depth and limit assay-specific biases. Leukapheresis yielded between about 0.94 and 9 billion PBMCs per donor. Paper-wide results and their limitations: Pairwise subsampling indicated that sequencing depth was expected to affect the degree of clonotype sharing among donors. Rarefaction of sorted-subset datasets indicated incomplete sequencing despite the large sequencing depth. Compared with non-shared clonotypes, the clonotypes found in all four sorted-subset donors had higher generation probabilities. Because the study included a small number of donors, the genetic and exposure-history diversity represented was limited. Larger estimated clonotype richness was generally found for naive subsets than for memory subsets. Sampling was restricted to blood, and TCR repertoires in tissue are likely to differ from TCR repertoires in blood. When several donors were compared, the shared fraction of clonotypes was 5% to 6.5% for naive CD4, around 4% for naive CD8, about 2.5% for memory CD4, and approximately 0.4% for memory CD8.

Spanning cysteine to phenylalanine, the CDR3 consists of 15 amino acids. Solely the CDR3 DNA is kept, with 45 bases framed from the first base. V is shortened by 2 bases, J by 10 bases, and the region joining them spans 20 bases. CDR1 MNHNS and CDR2 SASEGT were looked up in the germline V gene. Using the deep immunoSEQ assay, multiplex PCR amplified TCR CDR3 regions from genomic DNA. Genomic DNA extracted from each cell subset was distributed evenly over all wells of several immunoSEQ 96-well plates, and each plate served as one replicate. For sorted subsets, roughly 190 ng of genomic DNA, equivalent to some 30,000 T cell genomes, went into each replicate PCR. The purified libraries were quantified using a Qubit 3.0 fluorometer, sized with a Bioanalyzer 2100, and then quantified again using the KAPA Library Quantification kit. Each immunoSEQ 96-well plate was sequenced on its own single-read 150-cycle Illumina NextSeq 550 flow cell. As for the authors' bioinformatics: The immunoSEQ output contained only junctional sequences without quality scores, so filtering could not match that applied to full-length reads. Sequences were annotated with PyIR, a Python wrapper for IgBLAST v1.9, and V/J genes and CDR3 were assigned using IMGT germline references. Any read was removed if the V/J assignment was weak (E-value above 1e-6), the CDR3 was missing, or the read contained stop codons, out-of-frame junctions, or ambiguous translated residues. V3J clonotypes were defined as sequences sharing the same inferred V gene, J gene, and CDR3 amino acid sequence. Percentage overlap between repertoires was calculated by dividing the number of shared unique clonotypes by the size of the smaller repertoire. Richness of each repertoire was evaluated using RTK rarefaction, the Chao1 estimator, and Recon v2.1 estimates of unobserved clonotypes. Generation probabilities for all TCRbeta clonotypes obtained by the gDNA method from a handful of donors were computed using OLGA. As stored in TCRdb, this immuneACCESS dataset retains in-frame rearrangements with V and J assigned. A fraction of the clones does not appear; measured against another copy, unresolved V genes explain less than half of the discrepancy, and the remainder lacks a known reason. The D gene and trimming were derived from the DNA, and the V and J assignments and clone size from that table. This sample is represented by 2.3 million or so clones; approximately 95% of them were singletons. The top ten constitute 0.39% of the sample.

Concerning this clone: The clone's antigen remains unknown. No much larger clone is present one base from it, and per-base qualities are unavailable.

Healthy HIV-negative adults with no recently reported acute infections or vaccinations were included as donors. Only Caucasian adults living in Nashville, Tennessee, USA were represented among the donors. CD4+ T cells were enriched through magnetic negative selection, after which naive cells were positively selected on CD45RA and the remaining negative fraction served as the memory subset. Blood was obtained by leukapheresis, after which PBMCs were separated by Ficoll-Histopaque density gradient centrifugation and cryopreserved in liquid nitrogen vapor phase. Purity and quantity of every magnetically sorted T cell population were checked by analytical flow cytometry. Genomic DNA was isolated from each sorted fraction and quantified by UV absorbance on a Nanodrop 2000c.

This receptor was taken from a man younger than 35 in good health. Some clones in this sample may be carry-over from other donors' samples. The sequencing input was naive CD4+ T cells from PBMCs. According to the study, the label for this sample's cell subset or site signals: CD45RA+ positively selected. In this chain, TRBV6-1 is recombined with TRBJ1-2, with the D gene not confidently named. Here the CDR3 is given as CASSERTTASYSYTF. The nucleotide sequence reads as follows: TGTGCCAGCAGTGAAAGGACGACTGCTTCTTATTCCTACACCTTC.